Listed here are 27 T cell receptor beta chains from one sample, sequenced in a study of blood T cell repertoires in COVID-19. The repertoire was sequenced with immunoSEQ multiplex PCR; TCRdb's copy has only in-frame clones and lacks some. Among approximately 200,000 clones listed, less than 90% were seen once. Input material: peripheral blood. All receptors come from a man aged 70 or older with acute or convalescent COVID-19.

The chain combines TRBV5-4 with TRBJ1-1; TRBD1 is a possible D gene (5 bases). The V end was cut by 0 bases, the J end by 0 bases, with 6 bases between. CDR1 is SGHNT and CDR2 is YYREEE in the germline V gene (reference sequence). CDR3 length: 14 residues. As DNA, the CDR3 is TGTGCCAGCAGCTTGGGACAGATGAACACTGAAGCTTTCTTT. It encodes CASSLGQMNTEAFF.

This sequence joins TRBV18 and TRBJ2-1; D gene unclear. CDR3 length: 14 amino acids. Trimming left V 0 bases short and J 4 bases short, with 7 bases between. The germline CDR1 and CDR2 sequences are KGHSH and LQKENI. The chain's CDR3 is CASSPPNTYNEQFF. For the CDR3, the DNA is TGTGCCAGCTCACCACCAAACACGTACAATGAGCAGTTCTTC.

The chain is built from TRBV5-4 and TRBJ2-1; D is perhaps TRBD2 (6 bases). The CDR3 totals 16 residues. Trimming pared 4 bases from V and 5 bases from J, leaving 19 bases between. Per germline, CDR1 SGHNT and CDR2 YYREEE (reference sequence). Here the CDR3 reads CASSPPGGPLDNEQFF. CDR3 in DNA: TGTGCCAGCAGCCCCCCCGGGGGACCTTTAGACAATGAGCAGTTCTTC.

V gene TRBV27 combines with J gene TRBJ2-1; possible D gene TRBD1, 6 bases. V lost 5 bases and J 4 bases, leaving 24 bases between the germline ends. Germline loops: CDR1 MNHEY, CDR2 SMNVEV (reference sequence). The CDR3 extends over 18 amino acids. CDR3 sequence reads: CASSLSGLWGLGYNEQFF. CDR3 nucleotides: TGTGCCAGCAGTCTCTCGGGGCTCTGGGGGCTGGGTTACAATGAGCAGTTCTTC.

The chain recombines TRBV30 with TRBJ1-2; D not resolved. Germline assignment: CDR1 GTSNPN and CDR2 SVGIG (reference sequence). V was pared by 8 bases and J by 2 bases, with 21 bases between. CDR3 length equals 15 residues. Here the CDR3 reads CARREGPWSNYGYTF. The CDR3 coding sequence is TGTGCCAGACGGGAGGGCCCATGGAGCAACTATGGCTACACCTTC.

The chain uses TRBV7-2 and TRBJ2-7, with D perhaps TRBD1 (6 bases). Germline V gene data show CDR1 as SGHTA and CDR2 as FQGNSA. V was clipped by 2 bases and J by 1 base, with 9 bases between them. This CDR3 comprises 14 residues. For the CDR3, the DNA is TGTGCCAGCAGCTTAAACAGGGTTTCCTACGAGCAGTACTTC. Encoded protein: CASSLNRVSYEQYF.

The chain links TRBV2 to TRBJ1-2; maybe TRBD1 (6 bases). V lost 3 bases, J lost 3 bases, and 8 bases lay in between. In germline, CDR1 is SNHLY, CDR2 FYNNEI. This CDR3 region has 13 residues. CDR3 nucleotide sequence: TGTGCCAGCAGTGACCAGGGGTACTATGGCTACACCTTC. Translation gives CASSDQGYYGYTF.

The chain recombines TRBV29-1 with TRBJ2-5; D might be TRBD1 (7 bases). The germline CDR1 and CDR2 sequences are SQVTM and ANQGSEA. V was clipped by 7 bases and J by 5 bases, with 17 bases between them. The CDR3 loop spans 13 amino acids. CDR3 sequence: CSGGTARGETQYF. The CDR3 DNA sequence: TGCAGCGGCGGGACAGCCAGAGGGGAGACCCAGTACTTC.

The rearrangement joins TRBV6-5 to TRBJ2-1, with D unresolved. CDR1 and CDR2 (germline): MNHEY, SVGAGI. The CDR3 sequence is 12 residues long. Trimming stripped 4 bases from V and 10 bases from J, with 11 bases between. The CDR3 nucleotides are TGTGCCAGCAGTTCCCGATCGCGGGAGCAGTTCTTC. This gives the protein CASSSRSREQFF.

This clone was seen a single time. The rearrangement links TRBV7-2 to TRBJ1-4, with no clear D. The CDR3 sequence is 13 residues long. Germline CDR1 reads SGHTA; CDR2 reads FQGNSA. Trimming took 5 bases from V and 4 from J, leaving 8 bases between them. CDR3 coding DNA: TGTGCCAGCAGCCGGGTCCGTAATGAAAAACTGTTTTTT. Protein: CASSRVRNEKLFF.

The chain has TRBV18 and TRBJ2-5; 7 nucleotides align to TRBD1. This CDR3 is 14 amino acids long. The junction had 5 bases not matched to a gene; V was cut back by 3 bases and J by 4 bases. Germline CDR1 reads KGHSH; CDR2 reads LQKENI. CDR3 coding DNA: TGTGCCAGCTCACCTCTTACAGGGGTAGAGACCCAGTACTTC. Translation: CASSPLTGVETQYF.

The V and J genes are TRBV28 and TRBJ1-4; 8 bases line up with TRBD1. The CDR3 totals 14 residues. V lost 7 bases, J lost 8 bases, and 9 bases stayed unmatched. Germline V gene sequence: CDR1 MDHEN, CDR2 SYDVKM. The CDR3 bases are TGTGCCAGCAATAATCGGCAGGGGGCGGAAAAACTGTTTTTT. It yields the protein CASNNRQGAEKLFF. Full variable domain (outside the CDR3, taken from reference TRBV28 and TRBJ1-4): DVKVTQSSRYLVKRTGEKVFLECVQDMDHENMFWYRQDPGLGLRLIYFSYDVKMKEKGDIPEGYSVSREKKERFSLILESASTNQTSMYLCASNNRQGAEKLFFGSGTQLSVL.

V and J are TRBV30 and TRBJ1-1, with D possibly TRBD1 on 5 matching bases. Germline V gives CDR1 GTSNPN, CDR2 SVGIG (reference sequence). The CDR3 extends over 19 amino acids. V lost 0 bases and J lost 1, with 24 bases in between. This chain's CDR3 is CAWSVRGGWGLGRNTEAFF. CDR3 bases: TGTGCCTGGAGTGTAAGGGGCGGATGGGGCCTCGGGCGGAACACTGAAGCTTTCTTT.

The count of this clone is one. V gene TRBV10-3 combines with J gene TRBJ2-2, with D possibly TRBD1 on 6 matching bases. This CDR3 has 16 amino acids. Germline CDR1 reads ENHRY; CDR2 reads SYGVKD. V lost 3 bases to trimming and J lost 0 bases, with 11 bases between them. The CDR3: CAISDVGGANTGELFF. For the CDR3, the DNA is TGTGCCATCAGTGACGTTGGGGGCGCGAACACCGGGGAGCTGTTTTTT.

V is TRBV2 and J is TRBJ1-6; D uncertain. CDR3 length equals 13 residues. V lost 6 bases, J lost 7 bases, and 10 bases lay in between. Germline V gives CDR1 SNHLY, CDR2 FYNNEI. CDR3 coding DNA: TGTGCCAGCAGCAAAGGGAGGAATTCACCCCTCCACTTT. Encoded protein: CASSKGRNSPLHF.

The rearrangement links TRBV7-2 to TRBJ2-7; perhaps TRBD2 as D (6 bases). V was clipped by 6 bases and J by 3 bases, with 12 bases between them. The CDR3 totals 13 residues. Germline V gene lookup returns CDR1 SGHTA and CDR2 FQGNSA. The CDR3 sequence: CASSRDLNYEQYF. In DNA, the CDR3 is TGTGCCAGCAGTCGGGACTTAAACTACGAGCAGTACTTC.

The V and J genes are TRBV29-1 and TRBJ1-1; no clear D gene. CDR3 length equals 13 residues. Looked up from germline, CDR1 is SQVTM and CDR2 is ANQGSEA. Trimming shortened V by 4 bases and J by 6 bases, and 15 bases separated the two germline ends. The CDR3 DNA is TGCAGCGTTGTCCATGGAAAGGGAGCTGAAGCTTTCTTT. Its protein product is CSVVHGKGAEAFF.

The CDR3 coding sequence is TGTGCCAGCAGTTTACAGGCCTACGAGCAGTACTTC. As protein: CASSLQAYEQYF. This chain links TRBV12-3 or TRBV12-4 with TRBJ2-7; D not resolved. The CDR3 has 12 residues. The V gene lost 2 bases and the J gene lost 2 bases, with 4 bases spanning the gap.

CDR3 nucleotides: TGTGCCAGCACCGGCTGGGGCGGCAGGAATTCACCCCTCCACTTT. This encodes CASTGWGGRNSPLHF. The V call is TRBV27, the J call TRBJ1-6; a weak D match, TRBD1 (5 bases). Trimming pared 7 bases from V and 7 bases from J, leaving 17 bases between. Germline CDR1 MNHEY, CDR2 SMNVEV (reference sequence). This CDR3 spans 15 amino acids.

The chain is built from TRBV30 and TRBJ1-6; 7 bases align to TRBD1. Trimming cost V 3 bases and J 7 bases; bases outside gene matches: 12. This CDR3 has 16 residues. CDR1 is GTSNPN, CDR2 SVGIG, per germline (reference sequence). The CDR3 sequence is CAWSVYGTDLNSPLHF. The CDR3, as DNA: TGTGCCTGGAGCGTTTACGGGACAGACTTAAATTCACCCCTCCACTTT. The full variable domain, with the rest looked up from reference TRBV30 and TRBJ1-6, is SQTIHQWPATLVQPVGSPLSLECTVEGTSNPNLYWYRQAAGRGLQLLFYSVGIGQISSEVPQNLSASRPQDRQFILSSKKLLLSDSGFYLCAWSVYGTDLNSPLHFGNGTRLTVT.

J is TRBJ1-6 and V is TRBV6-2 or TRBV6-3; 7 nucleotides match TRBD1. V trimming: 2 bases; J trimming: 9 bases; junction bases outside the gene matches: 7. The germline gives CDR1 MNHEY, CDR2 SVGEGT. This CDR3 is built from 15 residues. CDR3: CASSYQLTGPSPLHF. DNA for the CDR3: TGTGCCAGCAGTTACCAGTTGACAGGGCCTTCACCCCTCCACTTT.

The chain joins TRBV5-1 to TRBJ2-1; 9 bases fit TRBD2. The CDR3 extends over 15 amino acids. Trimming took 4 bases from V and 8 from J; bases not matched to a gene: 10. Germline lookup yields CDR1 SGHRS and CDR2 YFSETQ. The CDR3 is CASSQGGTSSHEQFF. The DNA for the CDR3 is TGCGCCAGCAGCCAGGGGGGGACTAGCTCCCATGAGCAGTTCTTC.

The chain employs TRBV28 and TRBJ1-1, with 11 bases identical to TRBD1. The CDR3 contains 16 residues. Trimming took 6 bases from V and 0 from J; bases not matched to a gene: 6. The germline V gene has CDR1 MDHEN and CDR2 SYDVKM. The DNA for the CDR3 is TGTGCCAGCAGCTGGACAGGGGGCGATATGAACACTGAAGCTTTCTTT. Residues: CASSWTGGDMNTEAFF.

The CDR3 DNA reads as TGTGCCAGCAGCCTCGGGACAGGACCCTACGAGCAGTACTTC. This translates into CASSLGTGPYEQYF. The chain links TRBV7-2 to TRBJ2-7, with 8 bases lining up with TRBD1. V gave up 5 bases and J gave up 2 bases; unmatched junction bases: 5. CDR3 size: 14 residues. CDR1 and CDR2 from the germline V gene are SGHTA and FQGNSA.

The chain recombines TRBV7-2 with TRBJ2-1; 7 bases are shared with TRBD2. V gave up 6 bases and J gave up 0 bases; unmatched junction bases: 8. CDR1 is SGHTA, CDR2 FQGNSA, per germline. This CDR3 contains 16 residues. CDR3 loop: CASSLGGSPSYNEQFF. In DNA form, the CDR3 reads TGTGCCAGCAGTCTGGGCGGGAGTCCCTCCTACAATGAGCAGTTCTTC.

The rearrangement joins TRBV24-1 to TRBJ2-1; 8 bases align to TRBD2. The CDR3 contains 13 residues. The germline V gene encodes CDR1 KGHDR and CDR2 SFDVKD. Losses at the gene ends were 5 bases for V and 7 bases for J; bases not matched to a gene: 3. For the CDR3, the DNA is TGTGCCACCAGTGCCGGGACTAGGAATGAGCAGTTCTTC. Its translation: CATSAGTRNEQFF.

The gene calls are TRBV18 and TRBJ2-5; 11 positions agree with TRBD2. This CDR3 comprises 16 residues. V lost 0 bases, J lost 2 bases, and 2 bases stayed unmatched. Germline V CDR1 and CDR2: KGHSH, LQKENI. The chain's CDR3 is CASSPPASGRQETQYF. The DNA of the CDR3 is TGTGCCAGCTCACCACCCGCTAGCGGGAGGCAAGAGACCCAGTACTTC.